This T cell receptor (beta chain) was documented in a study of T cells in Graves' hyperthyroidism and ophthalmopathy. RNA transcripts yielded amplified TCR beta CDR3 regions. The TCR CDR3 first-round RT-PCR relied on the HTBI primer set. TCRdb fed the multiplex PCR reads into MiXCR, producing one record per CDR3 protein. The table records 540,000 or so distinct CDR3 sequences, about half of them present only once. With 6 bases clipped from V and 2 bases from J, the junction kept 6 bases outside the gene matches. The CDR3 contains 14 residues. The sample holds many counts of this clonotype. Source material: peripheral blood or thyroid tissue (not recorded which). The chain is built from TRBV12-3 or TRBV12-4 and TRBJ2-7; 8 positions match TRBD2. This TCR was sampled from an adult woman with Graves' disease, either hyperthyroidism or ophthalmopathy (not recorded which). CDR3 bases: TGTGCCAGCAGCCCGGGACTAGTCCCCTACGAGCAGTACTTC. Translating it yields CASSPGLVPYEQYF.